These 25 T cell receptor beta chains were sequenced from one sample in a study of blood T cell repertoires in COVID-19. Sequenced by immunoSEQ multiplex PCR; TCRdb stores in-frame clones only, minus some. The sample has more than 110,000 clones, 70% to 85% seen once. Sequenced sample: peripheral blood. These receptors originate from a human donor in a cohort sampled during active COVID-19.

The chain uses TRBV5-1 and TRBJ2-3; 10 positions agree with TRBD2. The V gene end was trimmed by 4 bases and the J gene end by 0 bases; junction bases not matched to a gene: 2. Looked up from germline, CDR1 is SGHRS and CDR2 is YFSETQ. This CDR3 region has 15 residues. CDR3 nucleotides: TGCGCCAGCAGCGCGGGACTAGCGAGCACAGATACGCAGTATTTT. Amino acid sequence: CASSAGLASTDTQYF.

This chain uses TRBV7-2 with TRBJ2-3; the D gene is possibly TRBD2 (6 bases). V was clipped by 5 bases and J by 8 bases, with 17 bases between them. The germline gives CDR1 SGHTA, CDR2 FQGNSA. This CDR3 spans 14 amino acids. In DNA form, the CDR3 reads TGTGCCAGCAGCCAGACTAGAAGGGCAGGTACGCAGTATTTT. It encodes CASSQTRRAGTQYF.

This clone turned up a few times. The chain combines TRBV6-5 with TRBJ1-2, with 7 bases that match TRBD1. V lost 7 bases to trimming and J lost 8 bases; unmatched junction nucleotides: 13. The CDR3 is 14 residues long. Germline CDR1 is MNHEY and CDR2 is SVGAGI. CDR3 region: CASMLRGSTGGYTF. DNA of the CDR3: TGTGCCAGCATGCTCAGGGGGTCGACGGGAGGCTACACCTTC.

The CDR3 nucleotides read TGTGCCAGCAGCGTTGCGACAGGGCCAGGGGATACGCAGTATTTT. As protein: CASSVATGPGDTQYF. This rearrangement joins TRBV9 to TRBJ2-3; 7 bases fit TRBD1. The CDR3 has 15 residues. Germline CDR1 and CDR2: SGDLS and YYNGEE. V trimming: 2 bases; J trimming: 6 bases; junction bases outside the gene matches: 9.

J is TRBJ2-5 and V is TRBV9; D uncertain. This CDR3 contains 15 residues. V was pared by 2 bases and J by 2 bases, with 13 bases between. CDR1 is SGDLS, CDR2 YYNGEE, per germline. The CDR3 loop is CASSVRTVGQETQYF. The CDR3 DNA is TGTGCCAGCAGCGTCCGAACAGTTGGTCAAGAGACCCAGTACTTC.

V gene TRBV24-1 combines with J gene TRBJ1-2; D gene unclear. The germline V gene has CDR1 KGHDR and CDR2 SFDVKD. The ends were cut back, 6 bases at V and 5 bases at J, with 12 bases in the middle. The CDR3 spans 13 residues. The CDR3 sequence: CATSISNGYGYTF. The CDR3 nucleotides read TGTGCCACCAGTATATCGAACGGGTATGGCTACACCTTC.

CDR3 DNA sequence: TGCGCCAGCAGCTTGAAGACAGGGGGGGACACTGAAGCTTTCTTT. As protein: CASSLKTGGDTEAFF. This chain uses TRBV5-1 with TRBJ1-1; 9 bases line up with TRBD1. This CDR3 spans 15 amino acids. Germline CDR1 and CDR2: SGHRS and YFSETQ. V lost 1 base, J lost 3 bases, and 4 bases stayed unmatched.

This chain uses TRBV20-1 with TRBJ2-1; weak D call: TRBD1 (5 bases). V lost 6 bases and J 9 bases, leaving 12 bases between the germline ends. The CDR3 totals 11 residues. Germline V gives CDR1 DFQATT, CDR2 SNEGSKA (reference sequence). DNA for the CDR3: TGCAGTGCCCTTCAGGACATTGAGCAGTTCTTC. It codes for CSALQDIEQFF.

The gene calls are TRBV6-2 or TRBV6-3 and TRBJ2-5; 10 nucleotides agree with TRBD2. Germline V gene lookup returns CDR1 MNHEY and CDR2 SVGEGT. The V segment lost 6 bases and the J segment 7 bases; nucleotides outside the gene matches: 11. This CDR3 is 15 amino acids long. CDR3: CASSLFVAGGGTQYF. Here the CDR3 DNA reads TGTGCCAGCAGCCTCTTCGTAGCGGGGGGAGGGACCCAGTACTTC.

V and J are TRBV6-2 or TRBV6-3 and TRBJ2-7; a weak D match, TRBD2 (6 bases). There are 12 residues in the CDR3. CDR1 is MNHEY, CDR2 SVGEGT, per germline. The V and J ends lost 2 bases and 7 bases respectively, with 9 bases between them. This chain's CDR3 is CASSYGRGEQYF. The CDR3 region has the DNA TGTGCCAGCAGTTACGGACGGGGGGAGCAGTACTTC.

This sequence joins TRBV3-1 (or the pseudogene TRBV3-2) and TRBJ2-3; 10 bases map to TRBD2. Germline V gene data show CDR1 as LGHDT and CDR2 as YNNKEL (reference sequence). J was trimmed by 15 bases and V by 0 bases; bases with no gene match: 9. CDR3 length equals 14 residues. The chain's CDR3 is CASSQDRAGGPQYF. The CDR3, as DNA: TGTGCCAGCAGCCAAGATCGAGCGGGGGGGCCTCAATATTTT.

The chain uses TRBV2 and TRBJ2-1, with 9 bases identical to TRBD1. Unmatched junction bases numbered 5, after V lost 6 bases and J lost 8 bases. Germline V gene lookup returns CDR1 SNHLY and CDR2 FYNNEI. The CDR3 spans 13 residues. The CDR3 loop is CASRADRGHEQFF. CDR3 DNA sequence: TGTGCCAGCAGGGCGGACAGGGGCCATGAGCAGTTCTTC.

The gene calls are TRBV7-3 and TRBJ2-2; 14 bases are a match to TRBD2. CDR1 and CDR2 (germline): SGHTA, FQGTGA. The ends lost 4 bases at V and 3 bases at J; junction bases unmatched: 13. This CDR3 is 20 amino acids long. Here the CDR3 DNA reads TGTGCCAGCAGCTCCCACGGACTAGCGGGGGGCGATGTCTACACCGGGGAGCTGTTTTTT. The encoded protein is CASSSHGLAGGDVYTGELFF. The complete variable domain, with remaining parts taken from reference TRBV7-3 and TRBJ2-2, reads GAGVSQTPSNKVTEKGKYVELRCDPISGHTALYWYRQSLGQGPEFLIYFQGTGAADDSGLPNDRFFAVRPEGSVSTLKIQRTERGDSAVYLCASSSHGLAGGDVYTGELFFGEGSRLTVL.

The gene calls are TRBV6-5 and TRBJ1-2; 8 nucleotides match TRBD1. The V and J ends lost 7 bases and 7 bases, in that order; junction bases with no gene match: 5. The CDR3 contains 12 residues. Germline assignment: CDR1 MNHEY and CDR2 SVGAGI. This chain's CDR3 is CASTPGQAGYTF. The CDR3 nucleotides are TGTGCCAGCACTCCGGGACAGGCTGGCTACACCTTC.

This chain's CDR3 is CASSPPGLAGAGELFF. CDR3 DNA: TGTGCCAGCTCACCACCGGGACTAGCGGGAGCCGGGGAGCTGTTTTTT. The J gene is TRBJ2-2, the V gene TRBV18; 14 bases are shared with TRBD2. The length of the CDR3 is 16 residues. V shed 0 bases and J 6 bases; nucleotides not matched to a gene: 0. The germline V gene encodes CDR1 KGHSH and CDR2 LQKENI.

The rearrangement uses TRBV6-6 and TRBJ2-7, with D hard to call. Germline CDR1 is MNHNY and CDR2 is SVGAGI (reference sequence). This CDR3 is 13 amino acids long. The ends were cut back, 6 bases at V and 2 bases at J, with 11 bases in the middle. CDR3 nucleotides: TGTGCCAGCAGAAAAGAGAGTACCTACGAGCAGTACTTC. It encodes CASRKESTYEQYF.

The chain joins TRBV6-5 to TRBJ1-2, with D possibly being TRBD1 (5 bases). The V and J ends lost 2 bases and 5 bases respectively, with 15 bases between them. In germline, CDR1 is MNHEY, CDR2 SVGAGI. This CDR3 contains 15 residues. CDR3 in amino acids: CASSYRQGQLYGYTF. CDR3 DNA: TGTGCCAGCAGTTACCGGCAGGGTCAACTTTATGGCTACACCTTC.

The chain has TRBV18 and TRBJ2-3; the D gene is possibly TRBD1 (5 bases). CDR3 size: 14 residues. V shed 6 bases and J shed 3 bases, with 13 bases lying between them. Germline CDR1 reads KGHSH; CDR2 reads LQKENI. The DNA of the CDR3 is TGTGCCAGCTCCCATGGGGCGAATACAGATACGCAGTATTTT. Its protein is CASSHGANTDTQYF.

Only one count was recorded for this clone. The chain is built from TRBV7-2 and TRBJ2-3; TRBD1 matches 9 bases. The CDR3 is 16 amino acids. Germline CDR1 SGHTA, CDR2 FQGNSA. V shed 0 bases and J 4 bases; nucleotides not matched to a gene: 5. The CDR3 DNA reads TGTGCCAGCAGCTTAGCCTCAACAGGGGGCCCAGATACGCAGTATTTT. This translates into CASSLASTGGPDTQYF.

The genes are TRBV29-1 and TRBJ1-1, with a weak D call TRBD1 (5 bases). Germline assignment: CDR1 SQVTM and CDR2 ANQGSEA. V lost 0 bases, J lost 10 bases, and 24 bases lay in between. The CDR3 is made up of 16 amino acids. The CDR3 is CSVEDPGDPHLFGAFF. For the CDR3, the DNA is TGCAGCGTTGAAGATCCGGGGGACCCACATCTATTCGGAGCTTTCTTT.

The CDR3 nucleotides are TGCGCCAAGTCGAACAGGGGGAGGAATCAGCCCCAGCATTTT. Encoded protein: CAKSNRGRNQPQHF. The chain employs TRBV10-1 and TRBJ1-5, with 8 bases aligning to TRBD1. The CDR3 covers 14 residues. Per germline, CDR1 WNHNN and CDR2 SYGVQD (reference sequence). J gave up 4 bases and V 10 bases, and 9 bases lay outside the gene matches.

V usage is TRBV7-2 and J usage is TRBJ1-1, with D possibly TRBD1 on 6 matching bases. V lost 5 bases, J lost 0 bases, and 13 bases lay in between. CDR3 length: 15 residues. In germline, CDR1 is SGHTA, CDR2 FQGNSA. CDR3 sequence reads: CASSADQGLNTEAFF. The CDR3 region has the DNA TGTGCCAGCAGCGCTGACCAGGGGTTGAACACTGAAGCTTTCTTT.

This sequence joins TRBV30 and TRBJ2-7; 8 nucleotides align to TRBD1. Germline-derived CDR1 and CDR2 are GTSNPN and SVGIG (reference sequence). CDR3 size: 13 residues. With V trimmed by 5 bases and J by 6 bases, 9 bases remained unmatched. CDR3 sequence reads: CAWGTGSGIEQYF. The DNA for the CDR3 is TGTGCCTGGGGGACAGGATCGGGAATCGAGCAGTACTTC.

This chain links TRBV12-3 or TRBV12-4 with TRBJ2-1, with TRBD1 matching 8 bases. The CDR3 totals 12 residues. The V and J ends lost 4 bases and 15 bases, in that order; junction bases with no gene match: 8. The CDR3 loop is CASSSSRTGLFF. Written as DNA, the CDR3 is TGTGCCAGCAGTTCCTCCCGGACAGGGTTGTTCTTC.

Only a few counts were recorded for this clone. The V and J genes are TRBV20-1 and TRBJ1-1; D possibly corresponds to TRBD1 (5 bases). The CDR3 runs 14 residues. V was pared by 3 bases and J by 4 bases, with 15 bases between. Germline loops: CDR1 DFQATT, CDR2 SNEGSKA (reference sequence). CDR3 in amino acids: CSASYQGGSTEAFF. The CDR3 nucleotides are TGCAGTGCTAGTTATCAGGGCGGGAGCACTGAAGCTTTCTTT.